Listed below are T cell receptor beta chains from one sample, sequenced in a study of OX40 agonist ivuxolimab in advanced cancers. Assay used: immunoSEQ multiplex PCR; TCRdb lists only in-frame clones, some missing. The sample contains 100,000 or so clones, 90% of which appear only once. The material sequenced was CD4+ or CD8+ T cells sorted from blood, taken in a trial of the OX40 agonist ivuxolimab. The origin of the receptors is an adult with an advanced solid tumor such as melanoma, head and neck, liver or kidney cancer. Both conserved end residues are part of each CDR3. D genes are given only for firm matches. Size tells how often a clone was seen (once, few, many) or the class of an expanded clone, and some rows leave it out.

d_gene	abundance	v_gene	j_gene	CDR3aa	CDR3nt
NA	NA	TRBV27	TRBJ2-1	CASSLSMGSSYNEQFF	TGTGCCAGCAGTTTATCGATGGGGAGCTCCTACAATGAGCAGTTCTTC
NA	NA	TRBV11-2	TRBJ1-2	CASSYNTNYGYTF	TGTGCCAGCAGTTACAACACGAACTATGGCTACACCTTC
NA	NA	TRBV11-1	TRBJ2-7	CASSFLRDTSYEQYF	TGTGCCAGCAGCTTTCTCCGGGACACCTCCTACGAGCAGTACTTC
NA	NA	TRBV7-2	TRBJ2-5	CASSFGGTETQYF	TGTGCCAGCAGCTTTGGCGGGACTGAGACCCAGTACTTC
TRBD1	NA	TRBV6-6	TRBJ2-2	CASSFPGQGTGELFF	TGTGCCAGCAGTTTTCCGGGACAGGGAACCGGGGAGCTGTTTTTT
NA	NA	TRBV6-6	TRBJ2-2	CASSTPLKGTGELFF	TGTGCCAGCAGTACGCCCCTGAAGGGCACCGGGGAGCTGTTTTTT
NA	NA	TRBV15	TRBJ1-2	CATSARTAAAGGYTF	TGTGCCACCAGCGCCCGAACGGCGGCGGCGGGTGGCTACACCTTC
NA	NA	TRBV28	TRBJ2-2	CASSLFGSSTGELFF	TGTGCCAGCAGTTTATTCGGGAGCAGCACCGGGGAGCTGTTTTTT
NA	NA	TRBV5-6	TRBJ2-1	CASSFRGNLPYNEQFF	TGTGCCAGCAGCTTCCGCGGGAACCTTCCCTACAATGAGCAGTTCTTC
NA	NA	TRBV2	TRBJ1-3	CASSGEGRLTSGNTIYF	TGTGCCAGCAGTGGAGAGGGCAGGTTGACCTCTGGAAACACCATATATTTT
TRBD2	few	TRBV7-8	TRBJ2-1	CASREPRLAGISSVGNEQFF	TGTGCCAGCAGGGAACCGAGACTAGCGGGCATCTCCTCCGTCGGGAATGAGCAGTTCTTC
NA	NA	TRBV7-9	TRBJ1-5	CASSLGPNQPQHF	TGTGCCAGCAGCTTAGGTCCGAATCAGCCCCAGCATTTT
TRBD1	NA	TRBV5-1	TRBJ2-1	CASSLSTGVYNEQFF	TGCGCCAGCAGCTTGTCGACAGGGGTCTACAATGAGCAGTTCTTC
NA	NA	TRBV9	TRBJ1-4	CASSVATGGAKEKLFF	TGTGCCAGCAGCGTAGCTACGGGGGGGGCTAAGGAAAAACTGTTTTTT
NA	NA	TRBV7-9	TRBJ2-1	CASSLLNNEQFF	TGTGCCAGCAGCCTCCTTAACAATGAGCAGTTCTTC
TRBD2	NA	TRBV25-1	TRBJ2-1	CASSRPLLAGGNEQFF	TGTGCCAGCAGTCGACCTCTTCTAGCGGGAGGCAATGAGCAGTTCTTC
TRBD1	NA	TRBV28	TRBJ1-3	CASSLWTLGQGTGNTIYF	TGTGCCAGCAGTTTATGGACGTTGGGACAGGGTACTGGAAACACCATATATTTT
TRBD2	NA	TRBV4-2	TRBJ2-2	CASSQDFLAGGNTGELFF	TGTGCCAGCAGCCAAGATTTCCTAGCGGGAGGGAACACCGGGGAGCTGTTTTTT
NA	NA	TRBV15	TRBJ2-2	CATSRELGELFF	TGTGCCACCAGCAGAGAATTGGGGGAGCTGTTTTTT
NA	NA	TRBV28	TRBJ1-6	CASRAAGDASPLHF	TGTGCCAGCAGGGCGGCAGGGGACGCTTCACCCCTCCACTTT
TRBD2	NA	TRBV7-3	TRBJ2-7	CASSLLAGGYEQYF	TGTGCCAGCAGCTTACTTGCGGGAGGGTACGAGCAGTACTTC
TRBD1	NA	TRBV5-1	TRBJ1-5	CASSSGQGQSNQPQHF	TGCGCCAGCAGCTCCGGACAGGGCCAAAGCAATCAGCCCCAGCATTTT
TRBD2	NA	TRBV6-5	TRBJ2-5	CASARSGRGWETQYF	TGTGCCAGTGCCCGTAGCGGGAGAGGATGGGAGACCCAGTACTTC
TRBD2	NA	TRBV7-2	TRBJ2-5	CASSQSGRGETQYF	TGTGCCAGCAGCCAAAGCGGGAGGGGAGAGACCCAGTACTTC
NA	few	TRBV30	TRBJ1-3	CAFRDHQIGNTIYF	TGTGCCTTCCGGGACCATCAAATCGGAAACACCATATATTTT
NA	NA	TRBV27	TRBJ1-5	CASSSETGSGQPQHF	TGTGCCAGCAGTTCAGAAACAGGGTCCGGGCAGCCCCAGCATTTT
TRBD2	NA	TRBV2	TRBJ2-7	CASSLGAGGPREQYF	TGTGCCAGCAGCTTGGGAGCGGGAGGGCCGCGCGAGCAGTACTTC
NA	NA	TRBV6-6	TRBJ2-1	CASNPEDGSYNEQFF	TGTGCCAGCAACCCGGAAGACGGTTCCTACAATGAGCAGTTCTTC
NA	NA	TRBV9	TRBJ1-3	CASSTRPTRGNTIYF	TGTGCCAGCAGCACACGACCCACACGAGGAAACACCATATATTTT
TRBD1	NA	TRBV10-3	TRBJ1-2	CAISEDRAYGYTF	TGTGCCATCAGTGAGGACAGGGCCTATGGCTACACCTTC
TRBD2	NA	TRBV28	TRBJ2-5	CASTTLAGLGRETQYF	TGTGCCAGCACCACTTTAGCGGGGCTGGGGAGGGAGACCCAGTACTTC
TRBD1	NA	TRBV19	TRBJ2-7	CASSISLRGQGAQYF	TGTGCCAGTAGTATATCGTTACGCGGACAGGGAGCTCAGTACTTC
TRBD1	NA	TRBV4-1	TRBJ2-7	CASSQNPGTGRIEQYF	TGCGCCAGCAGCCAGAATCCCGGGACAGGGCGGATCGAGCAGTACTTC
NA	NA	TRBV28	TRBJ2-3	CASSLPPGANTQYF	TGTGCCAGCAGTTTGCCGCCGGGGGCGAATACGCAGTATTTT
TRBD2	NA	TRBV19	TRBJ2-7	CASSIGTSTGEQYF	TGTGCCAGTAGTATAGGGACTAGCACCGGGGAGCAGTACTTC
NA	NA	TRBV2	TRBJ2-2	CASKAGPSTGELFF	TGTGCCAGCAAAGCAGGACCATCCACCGGGGAGCTGTTTTTT
TRBD2	once	TRBV11-2	TRBJ2-1	CASSFTSGSSNEQFF	TGTGCCAGCAGCTTCACTAGCGGGAGTAGCAATGAGCAGTTCTTC
NA	NA	TRBV19	TRBJ2-5	CASSINYGETQYF	TGTGCCAGTAGTATCAACTACGGGGAGACCCAGTACTTC
NA	few	TRBV11-2	TRBJ2-1	CASSRPGVRYNEQFF	TGTGCCAGCAGCCGACCGGGAGTACGGTACAATGAGCAGTTCTTC
TRBD1	NA	TRBV7-2	TRBJ2-2	CASSLGSWGQGDTGELFF	TGTGCCAGCAGCTTGGGTTCTTGGGGACAGGGAGACACCGGGGAGCTGTTTTTT
NA	NA	TRBV5-1	TRBJ2-3	CASSLAASALRTDTQYF	TGCGCCAGCAGCTTGGCCGCTAGCGCCCTTCGCACAGATACGCAGTATTTT
TRBD1	few	TRBV28	TRBJ2-7	CASSIMMGQGAQEQYF	TGTGCCAGCAGCATTATGATGGGACAGGGGGCGCAGGAGCAGTACTTC
TRBD2	NA	TRBV11-2	TRBJ2-5	CASSQSLAGDPETQYF	TGTGCCAGCAGCCAATCACTAGCGGGAGACCCCGAGACCCAGTACTTC
TRBD1	once	TRBV6-6	TRBJ2-7	CASTGQGTSYEQYF	TGTGCCAGCACCGGACAGGGAACGTCCTACGAGCAGTACTTC
TRBD1	NA	TRBV7-2	TRBJ1-5	CASSFTGVSDQPQHF	TGTGCCAGCAGTTTCACAGGGGTATCCGATCAGCCCCAGCATTTT
TRBD1	NA	TRBV14	TRBJ2-5	CASSQVRPGTGGTQYF	TGTGCCAGCAGCCAAGTAAGACCCGGGACAGGGGGGACCCAGTACTTC
TRBD1	NA	TRBV10-3	TRBJ1-1	CAIRMGQRNTEAFF	TGTGCCATCAGGATGGGACAGAGGAACACTGAAGCTTTCTTT